A selection of T cell receptor beta chains follows, all from one sample in a study of blood T cell repertoires in COVID-19. Assay: immunoSEQ multiplex PCR; the TCRdb copy retains only in-frame clones and omits some. The sample contains some 270,000 clones, 86% of which appear only once. The sequencing input was peripheral blood. These receptors came from a man aged 40-50 years with active or convalescent COVID-19. Both conserved end residues are part of each CDR3. Fields, in order: clone size, J gene, V gene, D gene, CDR3 protein, CDR3 DNA. D genes are given only for firm matches. Size is omitted from some rows. Given values are once, few, many or a class for expanded clones.

NA,TRBJ2-6,TRBV12-3/TRBV12-4,NA,CASSSSNVLTF,TGTGCCAGCAGTTCGTCCAACGTCCTGACTTTC
NA,TRBJ2-7,TRBV27,NA,CASSLVPGGHPYEQYF,TGTGCCAGCAGTTTAGTCCCCGGGGGGCACCCCTACGAGCAGTACTTC
NA,TRBJ2-2,TRBV19,TRBD1,CASSRGQGGVTGELFF,TGTGCCAGTAGTAGAGGACAGGGCGGGGTCACCGGGGAGCTGTTTTTT
NA,TRBJ1-2,TRBV12-3/TRBV12-4,NA,CASSLHYGYTF,TGTGCCAGCAGTCTCCACTATGGCTACACCTTC
NA,TRBJ1-1,TRBV19,NA,CASSLRPGYRNTEAFF,TGTGCCAGTAGTTTAAGGCCGGGGTATCGAAACACTGAAGCTTTCTTT
NA,TRBJ1-2,TRBV24-1,NA,CATSDYGGGYTF,TGTGCCACCAGTGATTACGGGGGTGGCTACACCTTC
NA,TRBJ2-3,TRBV6-1,NA,CASSEANSYTQYF,TGTGCCAGCAGTGAAGCGAACTCCTATACGCAGTATTTT
NA,TRBJ2-7,TRBV21-1,NA,CASSSGAGLFYEQYF,TGTGCCAGCAGCAGCGGGGCAGGGCTGTTCTACGAGCAGTACTTC
NA,TRBJ1-2,TRBV4-2,NA,CASSQDRQPNYGYTF,TGTGCCAGCAGCCAAGATAGACAGCCGAACTATGGCTACACCTTC
NA,TRBJ1-1,TRBV5-1,NA,CASSAHREVNTEAFF,TGCGCCAGCAGCGCCCACAGGGAAGTGAACACTGAAGCTTTCTTT
NA,TRBJ2-7,TRBV5-1,TRBD1,CASSLVGQGVYEQYF,TGCGCCAGCAGCTTAGTGGGACAGGGGGTATACGAGCAGTACTTC
NA,TRBJ2-7,TRBV6-5,TRBD1,CASTPTGVDEQYF,TGTGCCAGCACCCCTACAGGGGTCGACGAGCAGTACTTC
NA,TRBJ1-4,TRBV6-5,NA,CASSYMVGAGLFF,TGTGCCAGCAGTTACATGGTAGGGGCAGGACTGTTTTTT
NA,TRBJ1-3,TRBV10-1,TRBD1,CASSDPGGGNTIYF,TGCGCCAGCAGTGATCCAGGGGGCGGAAACACCATATATTTT
once,TRBJ2-3,TRBV5-6,NA,CASSFEASTDTQYF,TGTGCCAGCAGCTTTGAGGCAAGCACAGATACGCAGTATTTT